This is a list of T cell receptor beta chains from one sample in a study of monozygotic twins with inflammatory bowel disease. After re-calling the 5' RACE reads, TCRdb lists one entry per CDR3 protein, DNA absent. This sample's clone table lists a few hundred thousand distinct CDR3 sequences. The sample comprised blood. Every receptor here comes from a human donor with ulcerative colitis or Crohn's disease, or a healthy co-twin of an affected twin (not recorded which). Both conserved end residues are part of each CDR3.

V gene	J gene	CDR3 length	CDR3 protein
TRBV7-2	TRBJ1-5	13	CASSLLGGQPQHF
TRBV4-3	TRBJ2-1	16	CASSPLSGRSDNEQFF
TRBV12-3/TRBV12-4	TRBJ2-1	17	CASSLALGILGYNEQFF
TRBV12-3/TRBV12-4	TRBJ2-2	14	CASRTSGAIGELFF
TRBV12-3/TRBV12-4	TRBJ2-1	15	CASTTPWGIYNEQFF
TRBV5-1	TRBJ2-2	13	CASSPDQEGELFF
TRBV5-1	TRBJ2-2	14	CASTQGHPTGELFF
TRBV7-9	TRBJ2-7	14	CASSNGGRPYEQYF
TRBV20-1	TRBJ2-3	15	CSSWRSGGSTDTHYF
TRBV29-1	TRBJ2-7	14	CSVEDPGQGYEQYF
TRBV11-3	TRBJ2-2	17	CASSFRRPGLTAGELFF
TRBV5-1	TRBJ1-6	18	CASSLAGKTTDYNSPLHF
TRBV11-2	TRBJ1-4	21	CASSAPLVPDREVFSDEKLFF
TRBV7-3	TRBJ2-2	17	CASSLSTRSANTGELFF
TRBV5-4	TRBJ2-6	17	CASSSWRGSGGANVLTF
TRBV24-1	TRBJ2-2	17	CATSDPQTSGRVGELFF
TRBV7-2	TRBJ2-7	16	CASSTPTSGSAYEQYF
TRBV3-1	TRBJ1-3	14	CASSQAGAGNTIYF
TRBV7-9	TRBJ2-2	12	CAAGARTGELFF
TRBV29-1	TRBJ2-5	15	CSVRRSGTGEGTQYF
TRBV11-1	TRBJ1-2	18	CASSRQGQGRNYDYGYTF
TRBV27	TRBJ1-5	14	CASSSQGSGQPQHF
TRBV12-3/TRBV12-4	TRBJ2-5	13	CASSLFMGETQYF
TRBV7-9	TRBJ2-2	16	CASSTTRAGAPWELFF
TRBV5-1	TRBJ1-1	16	CASSLGGTGGFTEAFF
TRBV20-1	TRBJ2-2	16	CSAAKFGTGRTGELFF
TRBV6-2/TRBV6-3	TRBJ2-4	16	CASSYVAGGPRDIQYF
TRBV28	TRBJ2-5	15	CATQEALVLGETQYF
TRBV11-3	TRBJ2-1	15	CASSLDFPRDNEQFF
TRBV7-9	TRBJ2-3	12	CASSLAGPVQYF
TRBV7-9	TRBJ2-1	12	CASSLAVSEQFF
TRBV7-9	TRBJ2-2	15	CASSPHQGSTGELFF
TRBV13	TRBJ2-2	16	CASSSDGTPNTGELFF
TRBV10-1	TRBJ2-1	19	CASSESGLAGLSSYNEQFF
TRBV5-6	TRBJ2-2	14	CASSFRPNTGELFF
TRBV6-6	TRBJ2-7	13	CASSYKELYEQYF
TRBV6-6	TRBJ2-3	13	CASTGVGSDTQYF
TRBV20-1	TRBJ2-1	16	CSANPPSVLTYNEQFF
TRBV4-3	TRBJ2-7	15	CASSQRLGGNYEQYF
TRBV18	TRBJ1-1	15	CASSPVSGAYTEAFF
TRBV29-1	TRBJ2-3	14	CSVDGSGSTDTQYF
TRBV7-9	TRBJ2-3	14	CASKLAASTDTQYF
TRBV28	TRBJ1-2	14	CASRRGGIISGYTF
TRBV18	TRBJ2-6	15	CASSPDTRGANVLTF
TRBV27	TRBJ2-3	14	CASSLRGSTDTQYF
TRBV5-1	TRBJ2-7	15	CASSLAMHTTYEQYF
TRBV7-2	TRBJ1-5	15	CASSLGDREIQPQHF
TRBV28	TRBJ1-5	15	CASRPDGLSNQPQHF
TRBV29-1	TRBJ2-1	14	CSVGGAGDLNEQFF
TRBV18	TRBJ1-6	14	CASSATGLNSPLHF
TRBV4-2	TRBJ2-3	15	CASSGWVRGTDTQYF
TRBV6-2/TRBV6-3	TRBJ2-2	14	CASSYGRNTGELFF
TRBV5-1	TRBJ1-4	12	CASRDSNEKLFF
TRBV5-5	TRBJ2-3	18	CASSLESRTSGWVDTQYF
TRBV7-2	TRBJ1-1	11	CASSLVSEAFF
TRBV7-9	TRBJ2-3	15	CASSSSGGPTDTQYF